This T cell receptor (beta chain) appears in the sequencing data of a study of neoadjuvant anti-PD-1 for oral cavity cancer. Some clones are missing from TCRdb's copy, which holds only in-frame ones; the method was immunoSEQ multiplex PCR. This table has some 10,000 clones, around 60% appearing once. This CDR3 region has 14 residues. J gave up 6 bases and V 4 bases, and 9 bases lay outside the gene matches. The germline gives CDR1 SGHRS, CDR2 YFSETQ. By its share, this clone is large (0.1 to 1%). Time point noted: after neoadjuvant nivolumab, at surgical resection. The chain couples TRBV5-1 to TRBJ1-2, with 7 bases identical to TRBD1. This material consisted of tumor tissue, taken after nivolumab (anti-PD-1) treatment. The TCR comes from a person between 35 and 79 years old with oral cavity squamous cell carcinoma. CDR3 in DNA: TGCGCCAGCAGCGCCATGACAGGGATGAATGGCTACACCTTC. Its protein is CASSAMTGMNGYTF.